A selection of T cell receptor beta chains follows, all from one sample in a study of shared clonotypes between healthy human individuals. Sequenced by immunoSEQ multiplex PCR; TCRdb stores in-frame clones only, minus some. Of roughly 2.1 million clones in the sample, about 93% were seen once. Specimen: naive CD8+ T cells from PBMCs. The receptor set was obtained from a man aged 18 to 30 in good health. Some clones in this sample may be carry-over from other donors' samples. Both conserved end residues are part of each CDR3. A D gene is named only where the DNA matches it firmly. The size of a clone is reported for some rows only, either as once, few or many, or as a class for expanded clones.

TRBJ1-1 | 13 | TRBD1 | TRBV29-1 | few | TGCAGCGCCTGGACAGGGGGGAACACTGAAGCTTTCTTT | CSAWTGGNTEAFF
TRBJ2-2 | 14 | . | TRBV27 | . | TGTGCCAGTAGACAGGTTCTTCGCACCGGGGAGCTGTTTTTT | CASRQVLRTGELFF
TRBJ2-2 | 18 | . | TRBV7-9 | once | TGTGCCAGCAGCTTAGGTGGCGGCAGTCCTTTCAACACCGGGGAGCTGTTTTTT | CASSLGGGSPFNTGELFF
TRBJ2-7 | 16 | . | TRBV9 | once | TGTGCCAGCAGCGTAGGGACCGGGACACGGGCCTACGAGCAGTACTTC | CASSVGTGTRAYEQYF
TRBJ2-7 | 13 | . | TRBV27 | . | TGTGCCAGCAGTTTATCGTGGGACTTCCAGCAGTACTTC | CASSLSWDFQQYF
TRBJ1-2 | 15 | . | TRBV28 | . | TGTGCCAGCACCATCGAAAATGGACAGCTTAATGGCTACACCTTC | CASTIENGQLNGYTF
TRBJ2-7 | 15 | TRBD1 | TRBV11-2 | . | TGTGCCAGCAGGCCTGCCGGGACAGGGTCCTACGAGCAGTACTTC | CASRPAGTGSYEQYF
TRBJ2-1 | 14 | . | TRBV11-1 | . | TGTGCCAGCAGCTTAGTATCTTCGCAGTCTGAGCAGTTCTTC | CASSLVSSQSEQFF
TRBJ2-3 | 15 | . | TRBV5-1 | . | TGCGCCAGCGGGGGGTACGAACGGTCCGCAGATACGCAGTATTTT | CASGGYERSADTQYF
TRBJ1-2 | 17 | TRBD1 | TRBV5-1 | . | TGCGCCAGCAGCTTTTTACCGGGACAGGGTATAGACTATGGCTACACCTTC | CASSFLPGQGIDYGYTF
TRBJ2-5 | 14 | . | TRBV6-5 | . | TGTGCCAGCAGTTACTCAGGGCTCGGAGAGACCCAGTACTTC | CASSYSGLGETQYF
TRBJ2-2 | 12 | . | TRBV28 | . | TGTGCCAGCAGTTTAAGGAGGAGGGAGCTGTTTTTT | CASSLRRRELFF
TRBJ2-7 | 13 | TRBD2 | TRBV11-2 | once | TGTGCCAGCAAGGCCCGCGGGAGAGGCGAGCAGTACTTC | CASKARGRGEQYF
TRBJ2-1 | 15 | TRBD1 | TRBV5-1 | . | TGCGCCAGCAGCTTGGACAGGGGGCTTTACAATGAGCAGTTCTTC | CASSLDRGLYNEQFF
TRBJ2-7 | 17 | . | TRBV27 | . | TGTGCCAGCAGTCCAAAAATTGGGATAGCGGTCCCCTACGAGCAGTACTTC | CASSPKIGIAVPYEQYF
TRBJ2-7 | 15 | . | TRBV27 | once | TGTGCCAGCAGCGGCTCGGGGACATCAACTCTCGAGCAGTACTTC | CASSGSGTSTLEQYF
TRBJ2-1 | 17 | TRBD2 | TRBV18 | . | TGTGCCAGCTCACCACCGGGACTAGCGGGATCCTACAATGAGCAGTTCTTC | CASSPPGLAGSYNEQFF
TRBJ1-4 | 18 | . | TRBV7-6 | . | TGTGCCAGCAGCTTCAGCAGGGGTGTAGGGGCAACTAATGAAAAACTGTTTTTT | CASSFSRGVGATNEKLFF
TRBJ1-3 | 15 | . | TRBV11-2 | . | TGTGCCAGCAGCGTCCGCGGGGTCCCTGGAAACACCATATATTTT | CASSVRGVPGNTIYF
TRBJ2-1 | 16 | . | TRBV2 | . | TGTGCCAGCAGTGACGTCTTAGGGGGCTCCTACAATGAGCAGTTCTTC | CASSDVLGGSYNEQFF
TRBJ2-2 | 14 | . | TRBV5-8 | once | TGTGCCAGCAGCTTTCGCACAGACACCGGGGAGCTGTTTTTT | CASSFRTDTGELFF
TRBJ2-2 | 20 | . | TRBV4-2 | . | TGTGCCAGCAGCCAAGAGATTGACAGGCGGGCGCCTACTAACACCGGGGAGCTGTTTTTT | CASSQEIDRRAPTNTGELFF
TRBJ2-1 | 15 | TRBD2 | TRBV5-4 | . | TGTGCCAGCAGCTTATCGGGGGGCTCCTACAATGAGCAGTTCTTC | CASSLSGGSYNEQFF
TRBJ1-2 | 17 | . | TRBV4-1 | . | TGCGCCAGCAGCCAAGATAGGCCGGCGGGAGGGGTCCGTGGCTACACCTTC | CASSQDRPAGGVRGYTF
TRBJ2-7 | 14 | . | TRBV7-6 | . | TGTGCCAGCAGCTTGGTTCCCGAAACCTACGAGCAGTACTTC | CASSLVPETYEQYF
TRBJ2-1 | 15 | . | TRBV11-3 | . | TGTGCCAGCAGCACCGACCTTAGCTCCTACAATGAGCAGTTCTTC | CASSTDLSSYNEQFF
TRBJ2-5 | 14 | . | TRBV10-3 | . | TGTGCCATCAGTGATGGACGGAACCAAGAGACCCAGTACTTC | CAISDGRNQETQYF
TRBJ1-2 | 15 | . | TRBV4-1 | . | TGCGCCAGCAGCCAAGCGGCTCAAACTAACTATGGCTACACCTTC | CASSQAAQTNYGYTF
TRBJ2-3 | 14 | TRBD1 | TRBV5-1 | . | TGCGCCAGCAGCTGGGGACAGGGCGCAGATACGCAGTATTTT | CASSWGQGADTQYF
TRBJ1-4 | 16 | . | TRBV6-1 | . | TGTGCCAGCAGTGAAGCGACGGAAGGTTCTAATGAAAAACTGTTTTTT | CASSEATEGSNEKLFF
TRBJ1-1 | 15 | . | TRBV9 | few | TGTGCCAGCAGCCCCAGACCAGGGTTCGGCACTGAAGCTTTCTTT | CASSPRPGFGTEAFF
TRBJ1-5 | 13 | . | TRBV6-1 | . | TGTGCCAGCAGTGAGGACGGAAATCAGCCCCAGCATTTT | CASSEDGNQPQHF
TRBJ1-1 | 13 | . | TRBV5-1 | . | TGCGCCAGCAGCTTGGATACAGGCATTGAAGCTTTCTTT | CASSLDTGIEAFF
TRBJ1-2 | 15 | TRBD1 | TRBV29-1 | . | TGCAGCGTTGAAAGCTGGGACAGGGGAGGCTATGGCTACACCTTC | CSVESWDRGGYGYTF
TRBJ2-6 | 15 | . | TRBV28 | once | TGTGCCAGCAACCCGACAGTCTCTGGGGCCAACGTCCTGACTTTC | CASNPTVSGANVLTF
TRBJ2-7 | 15 | . | TRBV4-3 | once | TGCGCCAGCAGCCAAGAGGGGGGCAGGGCCTACGAGCAGTACTTC | CASSQEGGRAYEQYF
TRBJ2-1 | 13 | TRBD1 | TRBV30 | . | TGTGCCTTCCGCGGGACAGGGGAGCATGAGCAGTTCTTC | CAFRGTGEHEQFF